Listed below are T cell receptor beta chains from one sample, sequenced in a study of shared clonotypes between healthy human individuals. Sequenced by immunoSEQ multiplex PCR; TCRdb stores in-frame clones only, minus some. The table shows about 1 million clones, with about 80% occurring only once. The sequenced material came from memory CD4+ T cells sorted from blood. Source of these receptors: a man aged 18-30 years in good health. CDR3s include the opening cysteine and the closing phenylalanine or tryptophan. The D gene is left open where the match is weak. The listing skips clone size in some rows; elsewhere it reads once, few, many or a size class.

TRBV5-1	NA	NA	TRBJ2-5	CASSWRETQYF	TGCGCCAGCAGCTGGAGGGAGACCCAGTACTTC
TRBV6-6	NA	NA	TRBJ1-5	CASRFGTMGNQPQHF	TGTGCCAGCAGATTTGGGACAATGGGCAATCAGCCCCAGCATTTT
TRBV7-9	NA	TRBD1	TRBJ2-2	CASSPGQGGTGELFF	TGTGCCAGCAGCCCGGGACAGGGGGGCACCGGGGAGCTGTTTTTT
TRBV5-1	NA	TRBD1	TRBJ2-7	CASSPQPGTGHTSYEQYF	TGCGCCAGCAGCCCGCAACCCGGGACAGGGCATACATCCTACGAGCAGTACTTC
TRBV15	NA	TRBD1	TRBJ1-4	CATSRDRGTNEKLFF	TGTGCCACCAGCCGGGACAGGGGGACTAATGAAAAACTGTTTTTT
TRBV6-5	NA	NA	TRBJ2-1	CASSRYGEQFF	TGTGCCAGCAGTCGCTACGGTGAGCAGTTCTTC
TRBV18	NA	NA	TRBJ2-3	CASSPNPLSTDTQYF	TGTGCCAGCTCACCAAACCCTTTGAGCACAGATACGCAGTATTTT
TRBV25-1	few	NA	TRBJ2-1	CASSELEGLDLNEQFF	TGTGCCAGCAGTGAGCTCGAGGGACTCGATCTCAATGAGCAGTTCTTC
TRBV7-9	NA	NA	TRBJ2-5	CASSPGNSETQYF	TGTGCCAGCAGCCCAGGAAACTCGGAGACCCAGTACTTC
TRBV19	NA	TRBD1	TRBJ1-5	CASRQTGADQPQHF	TGTGCCAGTAGGCAGACAGGGGCGGATCAGCCCCAGCATTTT
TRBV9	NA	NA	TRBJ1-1	CASSVDGGMNTEAFF	TGTGCCAGCAGCGTAGACGGGGGTATGAACACTGAAGCTTTCTTT